This entry lists 10 T cell receptor beta chains sequenced from one sample in a study of cytomegalovirus exposure and HLA in healthy donors. PCR amplification relied on 60 Vbeta primers (plus 13 Jbeta primers). Assay: immunoSEQ multiplex PCR; the TCRdb copy retains only in-frame clones and omits some. Found here are around 120,000 clones, 75% to 85% of them singletons; the top ten hold 4%. The sequenced sample was PBMCs. The receptors were sampled from a woman in her thirties or forties in good health and CMV-seronegative.

J is TRBJ1-2 and V is TRBV28; 9 positions match TRBD1. CDR1 and CDR2 from the germline V gene are MDHEN and SYDVKM. J gave up 4 bases and V 5 bases, and 2 bases lay outside the gene matches. This CDR3 spans 13 amino acids. The CDR3 region has the DNA TGTGCCAGCAGTCGACAGGGGGGCTATGGCTACACCTTC. It codes for CASSRQGGYGYTF.

CDR3 DNA: TGTGCCAGCAGCTTAGTAGCAGGGGGAACACTCTACGAGCAGTACTTC. It translates to CASSLVAGGTLYEQYF. The chain recombines TRBV7-2 with TRBJ2-7; TRBD1 agrees at 7 bases. Germline CDR1 is SGHTA and CDR2 is FQGNSA. V shed 1 base, J shed 3 bases, and the junction held 9 bases outside the gene matches. CDR3 length: 16 residues.

V and J are TRBV9 and TRBJ2-1; D possibly corresponds to TRBD2 (6 bases). Trimming pared 4 bases from V and 8 bases from J, leaving 13 bases between. This CDR3 contains 13 residues. Looked up from germline, CDR1 is SGDLS and CDR2 is YYNGEE. The DNA for the CDR3 is TGTGCCAGCAGCACCAGACTAGATGATGAGCAGTTCTTC. Translating it yields CASSTRLDDEQFF.

At least ten counts were recorded for this clone. The rearrangement uses TRBV7-9 and TRBJ1-1, with TRBD1 as a possible D gene (6 bases). Looked up from germline, CDR1 is SEHNR and CDR2 is FQNEAQ (reference sequence). The V gene lost 3 bases and the J gene lost 8 bases, with 10 bases spanning the gap. The CDR3 spans 12 residues. This chain's CDR3 is CASSFGRGEAFF. The CDR3 DNA follows: TGTGCCAGCAGCTTTGGCAGGGGAGAAGCTTTCTTT.

The CDR3 DNA reads TGTGCCAGCAGCTTTAATAGCGACAATGAGCAGTTCTTC. It encodes CASSFNSDNEQFF. The chain recombines TRBV7-9 with TRBJ2-1; perhaps TRBD2 as D (5 bases). Between the trimmed V and J ends, which lost 3 bases and 5 bases, there was a span of 8 bases. CDR3 length: 13 residues. Per germline, CDR1 SEHNR and CDR2 FQNEAQ (reference sequence).

The chain combines TRBV9 with TRBJ2-2; 12 positions match TRBD2. The CDR3 contains 16 residues. CDR1 is SGDLS and CDR2 is YYNGEE in the germline V gene. Trimming removed 3 bases from V and 4 bases from J; junction bases left unmatched: 4. The CDR3 DNA sequence: TGTGCCAGCAGCGCGACTAGCGGGGGACCCACCGGGGAGCTGTTTTTT. Protein sequence: CASSATSGGPTGELFF.

This chain connects TRBV10-1 to TRBJ1-1; 10 positions match TRBD1. Germline V gives CDR1 WNHNN, CDR2 SYGVQD (reference sequence). The V segment lost 11 bases and the J segment 3 bases; nucleotides outside the gene matches: 9. The CDR3 loop spans 14 amino acids. CDR3 in DNA: TGCGCCCGATCGACAGGGGGCGAGTACACTGAAGCTTTCTTT. Translating gives CARSTGGEYTEAFF.

This clone was observed a single time. This sequence joins TRBV6-5 and TRBJ2-3; 7 bases agree with TRBD2. Per the germline V gene, CDR1 is MNHEY and CDR2 is SVGAGI. Losses at the gene ends were 2 bases for V and 4 bases for J; bases not matched to a gene: 6. The CDR3 has 15 residues. CDR3 amino acids: CASSYRWTSSDTQYF. CDR3 bases: TGTGCCAGCAGTTACCGGTGGACTAGTTCAGATACGCAGTATTTT.

The V and J genes are TRBV2 and TRBJ2-3; no firm D call. Germline lookup yields CDR1 SNHLY and CDR2 FYNNEI. The V gene lost 6 bases and the J gene lost 0 bases, with 13 bases spanning the gap. The CDR3 has 15 residues. The CDR3 is CASRLESASTDTQYF. In DNA, the CDR3 is TGTGCCAGCAGGCTAGAGTCCGCTAGCACAGATACGCAGTATTTT.

This chain connects TRBV5-4 to TRBJ2-1; TRBD2 agrees at 8 bases. The V segment lost 1 base and the J segment 1 base; nucleotides outside the gene matches: 13. This CDR3 region has 19 residues. Germline values: CDR1 SGHNT, CDR2 YYREEE (reference sequence). The DNA of the CDR3 is TGTGCCAGCAGCTTGATGACGGGGGGGAGGGGAGTGTCCTACAATGAGCAGTTCTTC. It codes for CASSLMTGGRGVSYNEQFF.